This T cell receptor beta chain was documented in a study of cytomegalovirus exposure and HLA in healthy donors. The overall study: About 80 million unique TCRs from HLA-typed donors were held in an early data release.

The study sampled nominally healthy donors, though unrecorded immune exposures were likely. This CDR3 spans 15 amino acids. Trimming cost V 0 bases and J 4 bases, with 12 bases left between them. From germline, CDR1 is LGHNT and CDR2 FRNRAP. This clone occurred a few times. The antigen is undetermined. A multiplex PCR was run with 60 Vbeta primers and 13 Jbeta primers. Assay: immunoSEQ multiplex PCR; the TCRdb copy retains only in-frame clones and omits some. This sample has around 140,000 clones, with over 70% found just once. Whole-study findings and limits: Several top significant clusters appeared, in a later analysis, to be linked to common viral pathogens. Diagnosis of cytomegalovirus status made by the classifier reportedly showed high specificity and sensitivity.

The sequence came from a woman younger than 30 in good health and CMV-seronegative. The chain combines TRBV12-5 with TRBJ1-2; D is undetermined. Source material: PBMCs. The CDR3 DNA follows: TGTGCTAGTGGTTTGGTCCCCGGGTACGGCTATGGCTACACCTTC. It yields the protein CASGLVPGYGYGYTF. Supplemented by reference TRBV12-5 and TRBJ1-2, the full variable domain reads DARVTQTPRHKVTEMGQEVTMRCQPILGHNTVFWYRQTMMQGLELLAYFRNRAPLDDSGMPKDRFSAEMPDATLATLKIQPSEPRDSAVYFCASGLVPGYGYGYTFGSGTRLTVV.